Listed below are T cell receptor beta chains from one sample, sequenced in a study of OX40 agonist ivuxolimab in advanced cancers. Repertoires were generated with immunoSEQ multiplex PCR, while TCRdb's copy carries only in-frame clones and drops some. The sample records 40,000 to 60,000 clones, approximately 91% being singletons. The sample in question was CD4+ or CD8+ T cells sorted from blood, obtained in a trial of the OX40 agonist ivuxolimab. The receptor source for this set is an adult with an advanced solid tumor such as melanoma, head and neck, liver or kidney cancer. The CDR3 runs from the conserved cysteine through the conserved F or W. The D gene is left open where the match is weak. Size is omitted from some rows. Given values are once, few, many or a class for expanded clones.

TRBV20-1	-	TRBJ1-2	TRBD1	CSAGDRAGYTF	TGCAGTGCTGGGGACAGGGCTGGCTACACCTTC
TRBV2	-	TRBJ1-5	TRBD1	CASSKGAHQPQHF	TGTGCCAGCAGTAAGGGGGCCCATCAGCCCCAGCATTTT
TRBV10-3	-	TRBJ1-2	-	CAISESKRGNDYGYTF	TGTGCCATCAGTGAGTCGAAAAGAGGGAATGACTATGGCTACACCTTC
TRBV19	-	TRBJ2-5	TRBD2	CASRSGLAGLQETQYF	TGTGCCAGTAGATCGGGACTAGCGGGGCTCCAAGAGACCCAGTACTTC
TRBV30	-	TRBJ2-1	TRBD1	CAWSKTGYNEQFF	TGTGCCTGGAGTAAGACAGGGTACAATGAGCAGTTCTTC
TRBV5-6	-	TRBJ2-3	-	CASSTPRTFDADTQYF	TGTGCCAGCAGCACACCGCGGACTTTTGATGCGGATACGCAGTATTTT
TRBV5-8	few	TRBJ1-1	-	CASSLDDGPIEAFF	TGTGCCAGCAGCTTGGATGACGGACCAATCGAAGCTTTCTTT
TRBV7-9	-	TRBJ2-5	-	CASSSTGAQETQYF	TGTGCCAGCAGTTCTACAGGAGCTCAAGAGACCCAGTACTTC
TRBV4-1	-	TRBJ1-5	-	CASSPDVKGPQHF	TGCGCCAGCAGCCCGGACGTAAAAGGTCCCCAGCATTTT
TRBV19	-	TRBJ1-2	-	CATRDGNYGYTF	TGTGCCACCCGAGACGGGAACTATGGCTACACCTTC
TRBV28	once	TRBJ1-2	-	CASTPDSYYGYTF	TGTGCCAGCACCCCGGACAGTTATTATGGCTACACCTTC
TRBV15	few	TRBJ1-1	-	CATSSSQGAEAFF	TGTGCCACCAGCAGCTCACAGGGCGCTGAAGCTTTCTTT
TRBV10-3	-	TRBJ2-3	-	CAINGRSTDTQYF	TGTGCCATCAATGGACGGAGCACAGATACGCAGTATTTT
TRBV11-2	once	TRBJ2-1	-	CASSSGPGISHYNEQFF	TGTGCCAGCAGTTCGGGACCTGGGATTTCTCACTACAATGAGCAGTTCTTC
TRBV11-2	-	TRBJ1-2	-	CASSLAPGRPPGYGYTF	TGTGCCAGCAGCTTAGCCCCAGGCAGACCGCCGGGCTATGGCTACACCTTC
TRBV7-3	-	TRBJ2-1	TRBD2	CASSPLAGGPFNEQFF	TGTGCCAGCAGCCCCCTAGCGGGGGGGCCTTTCAATGAGCAGTTCTTC
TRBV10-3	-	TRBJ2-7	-	CAISDRDSSYEQYF	TGTGCCATCAGTGACCGGGACTCGTCCTACGAGCAGTACTTC
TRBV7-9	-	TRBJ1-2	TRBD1	CASSWPGTGNYGYTF	TGTGCCAGCAGCTGGCCCGGGACAGGGAACTATGGCTACACCTTC
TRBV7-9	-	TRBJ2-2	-	CASSPKITTGEGTGELFF	TGTGCCAGCAGCCCGAAGATTACGACAGGGGAGGGCACCGGGGAGCTGTTTTTT
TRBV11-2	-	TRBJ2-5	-	CASSLGLLQETQYF	TGTGCCAGCAGCTTAGGGCTACTCCAAGAGACCCAGTACTTC
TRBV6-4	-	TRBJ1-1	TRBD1	CASSDTSPPGQGKVSIF	TGTGCCAGCAGTGACACTTCCCCGCCCGGACAGGGTAAGGTCAGTATCTTT
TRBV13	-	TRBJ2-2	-	CASSLPRGDGELFF	TGTGCCAGCAGCTTGCCCAGGGGTGACGGGGAGCTGTTTTTT
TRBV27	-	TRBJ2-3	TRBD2	CASSLVGEGGTQYF	TGTGCCAGCAGTTTGGTAGGGGAGGGAGGTACGCAGTATTTT
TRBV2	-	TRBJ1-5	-	CASSMRGFGYQPQHF	TGTGCCAGCAGTATGAGGGGGTTTGGTTATCAGCCCCAGCATTTT
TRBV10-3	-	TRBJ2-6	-	CAISEEAGSGANVLTF	TGTGCCATCAGTGAGGAGGCAGGCTCTGGGGCCAACGTCCTGACTTTC
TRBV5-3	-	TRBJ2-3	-	CARSSEATLCTDTQYF	TGTGCCAGAAGCTCGGAGGCCACCCTATGCACAGATACGCAGTATTTT
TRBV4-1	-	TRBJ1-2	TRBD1	CASSQDPGGYGYTF	TGCGCCAGCAGCCAAGATCCAGGGGGCTATGGCTACACCTTC
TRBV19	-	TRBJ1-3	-	CASSITLSSGNTIYF	TGTGCCAGTAGTATAACACTGAGCTCTGGAAACACCATATATTTT
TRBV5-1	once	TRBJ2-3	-	CASTLLAWGTDTQYF	TGCGCCAGCACCCTCTTGGCCTGGGGCACAGATACGCAGTATTTT
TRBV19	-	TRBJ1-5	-	CASSMTLDQPQHF	TGTGCCAGTAGTATGACCCTAGATCAGCCCCAGCATTTT
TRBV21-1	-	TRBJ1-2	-	CASSPQGFNYGYTF	TGTGCCAGCAGCCCGCAGGGGTTTAACTATGGCTACACCTTC
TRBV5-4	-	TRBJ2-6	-	CASSLGASGANVLTF	TGTGCCAGCAGCTTGGGGGCCTCTGGGGCCAACGTCCTGACTTTC
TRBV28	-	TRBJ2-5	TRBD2	CASSLYERGGRETQYF	TGTGCCAGCAGTTTATACGAGCGGGGGGGCCGAGAGACCCAGTACTTC
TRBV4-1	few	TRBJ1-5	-	CASSQDRASNQPQHF	TGCGCCAGCAGCCAAGACAGGGCTAGCAATCAGCCCCAGCATTTT
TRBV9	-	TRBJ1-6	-	CASSVEPETSYNSPLHF	TGTGCCAGCAGCGTAGAGCCGGAGACCTCCTATAATTCACCCCTCCACTTT
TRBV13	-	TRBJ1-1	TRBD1	CASSLEGTGGMNTEAFF	TGTGCCAGCAGCTTAGAGGGGACAGGGGGCATGAACACTGAAGCTTTCTTT
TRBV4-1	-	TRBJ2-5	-	CASSQVGNPMIKETQYF	TGCGCCAGCAGCCAAGTCGGGAATCCTATGATTAAAGAGACCCAGTACTTC
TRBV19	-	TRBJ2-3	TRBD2	CASSIPGRGGTDTQYF	TGTGCCAGTAGTATCCCCGGACGGGGGGGCACAGATACGCAGTATTTT
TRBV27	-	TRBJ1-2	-	CASSLSSNYGYTF	TGTGCCAGCAGTTTAAGCTCAAACTATGGCTACACCTTC
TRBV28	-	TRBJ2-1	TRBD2	CASSMGGDYNEQFF	TGTGCCAGCAGCATGGGGGGGGACTACAATGAGCAGTTCTTC
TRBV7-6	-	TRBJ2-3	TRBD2	CASSLRASGGTDTQYF	TGTGCCAGCAGCTTAAGGGCTAGCGGAGGCACAGATACGCAGTATTTT
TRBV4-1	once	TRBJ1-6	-	CASAVFGADGSGSPLHF	TGCGCCAGTGCGGTGTTTGGGGCGGATGGCAGCGGTTCACCCCTCCACTTT
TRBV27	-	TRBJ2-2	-	CASSLSRGTGELFF	TGTGCCAGCAGTTTATCACGGGGGACCGGGGAGCTGTTTTTT
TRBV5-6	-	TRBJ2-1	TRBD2	CASSFLTSGDDNEQFF	TGTGCCAGCAGCTTCCTGACTAGCGGCGATGACAATGAGCAGTTCTTC
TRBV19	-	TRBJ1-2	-	CASSIGGGYGYTF	TGTGCCAGTTCCATCGGGGGCGGCTATGGCTACACCTTC
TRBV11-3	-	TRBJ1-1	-	CASSRGRTEAFF	TGTGCCAGCAGCCGGGGGAGGACTGAAGCTTTCTTT
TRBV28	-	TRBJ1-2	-	CASSLSPNSYGYTF	TGTGCCAGCAGTTTATCACCCAACTCCTATGGCTACACCTTC
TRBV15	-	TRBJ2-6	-	CATSSLAGANVLTF	TGTGCCACCAGCAGCCTCGCTGGGGCCAACGTCCTGACTTTC
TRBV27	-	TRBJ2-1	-	CASSLGNALNNEQFF	TGTGCCAGCAGTTTGGGGAACGCACTCAACAATGAGCAGTTCTTC
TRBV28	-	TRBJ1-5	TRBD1	CASSSWGDRVQPQHF	TGTGCCAGCAGTTCCTGGGGAGACAGGGTGCAGCCCCAGCATTTT
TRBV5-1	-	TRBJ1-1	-	CASSQQRSNTEAFF	TGCGCCAGCAGCCAGCAAAGATCGAACACTGAAGCTTTCTTT
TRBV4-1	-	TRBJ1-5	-	CASSHQGSQPQHF	TGCGCCAGCAGCCACCAGGGATCTCAGCCCCAGCATTTT
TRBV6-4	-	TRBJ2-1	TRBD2	CASSESPGRANEQFF	TGTGCCAGCAGTGAATCGCCCGGGAGGGCCAATGAGCAGTTCTTC
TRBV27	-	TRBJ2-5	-	CASSSSLDSRIQETQYF	TGTGCCAGCAGTTCCTCACTCGACAGCCGAATCCAAGAGACCCAGTACTTC